These 13 T cell receptor beta chains were sequenced from one sample in a study of blood T cell repertoires in COVID-19. TCRdb's table, derived via immunoSEQ multiplex PCR, lists solely in-frame clones and lacks some. The data hold 150,000 to 200,000 clones, with approximately 83% observed a single time. Specimen: peripheral blood. Every receptor here comes from a man in his forties or fifties with active or convalescent COVID-19.

Here the CDR3 reads CASSLVGGATYEQYF. The CDR3 region has the DNA TGCGCCAGCAGCTTGGTGGGCGGGGCAACCTACGAGCAGTACTTC. The genes are TRBV5-1 and TRBJ2-7; D possibly corresponds to TRBD2 (6 bases). The germline V gene encodes CDR1 SGHRS and CDR2 YFSETQ. The V end was cut by 0 bases, the J end by 2 bases, with 12 bases between. The CDR3 covers 15 residues. Variable domain in full (rest from reference TRBV5-1 and TRBJ2-7): KAGVTQTPRYLIKTRGQQVTLSCSPISGHRSVSWYQQTPGQGLQFLFEYFSETQRNKGNFPGRFSGRQFSNSRSEMNVSTLELGDSALYLCASSLVGGATYEQYFGPGTRLTVT.

This rearrangement joins TRBV11-3 to TRBJ1-3; D not resolved. The CDR3 loop spans 17 amino acids. V lost 1 base and J lost 0, with 13 bases in between. The germline V gene has CDR1 SGHNT and CDR2 YENEEA. CDR3: CASSLGGQAASGNTIYF. The CDR3 DNA follows: TGTGCCAGCAGCTTAGGAGGGCAGGCGGCCTCTGGAAACACCATATATTTT. Combining the CDR3 with reference TRBV11-3 and TRBJ1-3 gives the whole variable domain EAGVVQSPRYKIIEKKQPVAFWCNPISGHNTLYWYLQNLGQGPELLIRYENEEAVDDSQLPKDRFSAERLKGVDSTLKIQPAELGDSAVYLCASSLGGQAASGNTIYFGEGSWLTVV.

The chain has TRBV5-1 and TRBJ2-5, with D possibly matching TRBD1 (5 bases). Trimming cost V 0 bases and J 4 bases, with 10 bases left between them. The germline CDR1 and CDR2 sequences are SGHRS and YFSETQ. The CDR3 has 14 residues. The CDR3 loop is CASSLAPGLETQYF. In DNA form, the CDR3 reads TGCGCCAGCAGCTTGGCGCCAGGGCTAGAGACCCAGTACTTC.

The chain couples TRBV18 to TRBJ1-1; perhaps TRBD1 as D (6 bases). The germline gives CDR1 KGHSH, CDR2 LQKENI. V was pared by 4 bases and J by 1 base, with 10 bases between. The length of the CDR3 is 14 residues. In DNA form, the CDR3 reads TGTGCCAGCTCACGGCGGGGGCAGAACACTGAAGCTTTCTTT. Translation: CASSRRGQNTEAFF.

The CDR3 is CASSFGNGGQYF. CDR3 nucleotides: TGTGCCAGCAGTTTTGGAAACGGAGGGCAGTACTTC. The chain joins TRBV28 to TRBJ2-7; a possible D gene is TRBD2 (5 bases). CDR1 and CDR2 (germline): MDHEN, SYDVKM. This CDR3 region has 12 residues. V was shortened by 3 bases and J by 9 bases, with 12 bases between the two germline ends.

The chain employs TRBV27 and TRBJ1-6, with a possible D match to TRBD1 (5 bases). Trimming cost V 5 bases and J 3 bases, with 14 bases left between them. This CDR3 region has 16 residues. CDR1 is MNHEY, CDR2 SMNVEV, per germline (reference sequence). This chain's CDR3 is CASSLNTGDYNSPLHF. The CDR3 DNA is TGTGCCAGCAGTCTGAACACAGGTGACTATAATTCACCCCTCCACTTT.

The chain links TRBV6-5 to TRBJ1-4; the D is unclear. Trimming stripped 7 bases from V and 1 base from J, with 13 bases between. CDR3 length equals 15 residues. Germline loops: CDR1 MNHEY, CDR2 SVGAGI. In nucleotides, the CDR3 is TGTGCCAGCAAGTTTCTTTCAGAAACTAATGAAAAACTGTTTTTT. It encodes CASKFLSETNEKLFF.

This chain uses TRBV7-9 with TRBJ1-4; 7 bases are a match to TRBD1. The V segment lost 5 bases and the J segment 4 bases; nucleotides outside the gene matches: 4. The CDR3 has 14 amino acids. Germline V gives CDR1 SEHNR, CDR2 FQNEAQ (reference sequence). CDR3 sequence reads: CASSPDRSNEKLFF. The CDR3 DNA reads TGTGCCAGCAGCCCGGACAGGAGTAATGAAAAACTGTTTTTT.

The chain carries TRBV9 and TRBJ1-1; 9 bases line up with TRBD1. Germline CDR1 and CDR2: SGDLS and YYNGEE. J was trimmed by 3 bases and V by 4 bases; bases with no gene match: 7. This CDR3 is 15 amino acids long. CDR3 residues: CASSIWTGVDTEAFF. The CDR3 nucleotides read TGTGCCAGCAGCATATGGACAGGGGTGGACACTGAAGCTTTCTTT.

This chain uses TRBV6-5 with TRBJ1-2, with D perhaps matching TRBD1 (5 bases). The CDR3 length is 11 residues. V was trimmed by 5 bases and J by 11 bases, leaving 12 bases between them. The germline gives CDR1 MNHEY, CDR2 SVGAGI. DNA for the CDR3: TGTGCCAGCAGTAACCTACAGGTATACACCTTC. It yields the protein CASSNLQVYTF.

This clone was recorded only once. The chain combines TRBV28 with TRBJ2-3; D possibly corresponds to TRBD1 (6 bases). From germline, CDR1 is MDHEN and CDR2 SYDVKM. With 5 bases removed from V and 7 bases from J, the gap between germline ends came to 22 bases. The CDR3 length is 16 residues. The CDR3 reads CASSSTDSVSLHTQYF. The CDR3 coding sequence is TGTGCCAGCAGTAGCACGGACAGTGTCAGTCTCCATACGCAGTATTTT.

The V gene is TRBV6-1, the J gene TRBJ1-1; D is unclear. Trimming cost V 1 base and J 4 bases, with 10 bases left between them. This CDR3 has 14 residues. CDR1 and CDR2 from the germline V gene are MNHNS and SASEGT. CDR3 sequence: CASSEGIRGTEAFF. The CDR3 nucleotides are TGTGCCAGCAGTGAAGGGATCCGAGGCACTGAAGCTTTCTTT.

The gene calls are TRBV5-1 and TRBJ1-4, with TRBD1 as a possible D gene (5 bases). Germline-derived CDR1 and CDR2 are SGHRS and YFSETQ. The V and J ends lost 1 base and 5 bases respectively, with 6 bases between them. There are 13 residues in the CDR3. The CDR3 reads CASSLNRNEKLFF. The CDR3 DNA reads as TGCGCCAGCAGCTTGAACAGGAATGAAAAACTGTTTTTT. Based on the CDR3 plus reference TRBV5-1 and TRBJ1-4, the full variable domain is KAGVTQTPRYLIKTRGQQVTLSCSPISGHRSVSWYQQTPGQGLQFLFEYFSETQRNKGNFPGRFSGRQFSNSRSEMNVSTLELGDSALYLCASSLNRNEKLFFGSGTQLSVL.